Listed below are T cell receptor beta chains from one sample, sequenced in a study of beta chain features in type 1 diabetes. Here immunoSEQ multiplex PCR was the method, and the copy in TCRdb shows in-frame clones only, minus some. The sample includes a few hundred thousand clones, 9% to 10% of them seen just once. Sequenced input: naive CD4+ T cells from blood. These receptors originate from a young woman in good health. The CDR3 runs from the conserved cysteine through the conserved F or W. Each record gives: CDR3 length, D gene, J gene, clone size, V gene, CDR3 protein, CDR3 DNA. D genes are given only for firm matches. Expanded clones are given a class, and other clones once, few, many or no size at all.

CDR3 length: 12
D gene: -
J gene: TRBJ2-1
clone size: -
V gene: TRBV5-1
CDR3 protein: CASSSLSDEQFF
CDR3 DNA: TGCGCCAGCAGCTCCCTTTCCGATGAGCAGTTCTTC

CDR3 length: 15
D gene: TRBD2
J gene: TRBJ2-3
clone size: -
V gene: TRBV29-1
CDR3 protein: CSVGTSGTVADTQYF
CDR3 DNA: TGCAGCGTTGGGACTAGCGGGACGGTGGCAGATACGCAGTATTTT

CDR3 length: 14
D gene: -
J gene: TRBJ1-1
clone size: few
V gene: TRBV9
CDR3 protein: CASSVVGGNTEAFF
CDR3 DNA: TGTGCCAGCAGCGTAGTGGGAGGGAACACTGAAGCTTTCTTT

CDR3 length: 13
D gene: -
J gene: TRBJ1-4
clone size: -
V gene: TRBV7-3
CDR3 protein: CASSKGTGEKLFF
CDR3 DNA: TGTGCCAGCAGCAAAGGAACCGGGGAAAAACTGTTTTTT

CDR3 length: 15
D gene: TRBD1
J gene: TRBJ2-7
clone size: few
V gene: TRBV6-1
CDR3 protein: CASRSQGAGIYEQYF
CDR3 DNA: TGTGCCAGCAGGTCCCAGGGGGCTGGAATCTACGAGCAGTACTTC

CDR3 length: 14
D gene: TRBD1
J gene: TRBJ2-7
clone size: -
V gene: TRBV5-4
CDR3 protein: CASSTGTGAYEQYF
CDR3 DNA: TGTGCCAGCAGCACGGGGACAGGGGCCTACGAGCAGTACTTC

CDR3 length: 17
D gene: TRBD2
J gene: TRBJ2-1
clone size: few
V gene: TRBV5-6
CDR3 protein: CASSIGAGLAGVHEQFF
CDR3 DNA: TGTGCCAGCAGCATTGGGGCCGGACTAGCGGGAGTCCATGAGCAGTTCTTC

CDR3 length: 16
D gene: -
J gene: TRBJ2-1
clone size: -
V gene: TRBV7-8
CDR3 protein: CASSLPLLGRRNEQFF
CDR3 DNA: TGTGCCAGCAGCTTACCGCTCTTGGGCCGTCGCAATGAGCAGTTCTTC

CDR3 length: 12
D gene: -
J gene: TRBJ2-3
clone size: many
V gene: TRBV15
CDR3 protein: CATSRVVDTQYF
CDR3 DNA: TGTGCCACCAGCAGAGTCGTGGATACGCAGTATTTT

CDR3 length: 15
D gene: TRBD1
J gene: TRBJ2-7
clone size: -
V gene: TRBV27
CDR3 protein: CASSPRQGGPYEQYF
CDR3 DNA: TGTGCCAGCAGTCCACGACAGGGTGGGCCCTACGAGCAGTACTTC

CDR3 length: 11
D gene: -
J gene: TRBJ1-1
clone size: -
V gene: TRBV2
CDR3 protein: CASSEFVEAFF
CDR3 DNA: TGTGCCAGCAGTGAGTTTGTAGAGGCTTTCTTT

CDR3 length: 14
D gene: -
J gene: TRBJ1-4
clone size: -
V gene: TRBV30
CDR3 protein: CAWSSRGGNEKLFF
CDR3 DNA: TGTGCCTGGAGTTCGAGGGGGGGGAATGAAAAACTGTTTTTT

CDR3 length: 13
D gene: -
J gene: TRBJ1-2
clone size: -
V gene: TRBV18
CDR3 protein: CASRDKYNYGYTF
CDR3 DNA: TGTGCCAGCAGAGACAAATACAACTATGGCTACACCTTC

CDR3 length: 18
D gene: TRBD1
J gene: TRBJ2-1
clone size: -
V gene: TRBV4-1
CDR3 protein: CASSRTVIMTGAYNEQFF
CDR3 DNA: TGCGCCAGCAGCCGAACCGTCATTATGACAGGGGCCTACAATGAGCAGTTCTTC

CDR3 length: 16
D gene: TRBD1
J gene: TRBJ2-7
clone size: -
V gene: TRBV5-1
CDR3 protein: CASSFSADRVAYEQYF
CDR3 DNA: TGCGCCAGCAGCTTCTCGGCGGACAGGGTAGCCTACGAGCAGTACTTC

CDR3 length: 17
D gene: TRBD2
J gene: TRBJ2-3
clone size: few
V gene: TRBV5-4
CDR3 protein: CASSTGTSGRATDTQYF
CDR3 DNA: TGTGCCAGCAGCACCGGGACTAGCGGGAGGGCCACAGATACGCAGTATTTT

CDR3 length: 14
D gene: -
J gene: TRBJ1-5
clone size: -
V gene: TRBV2
CDR3 protein: CASSDEYSNQPQHF
CDR3 DNA: TGTGCCAGCAGTGACGAGTATAGCAATCAGCCCCAGCATTTT

CDR3 length: 14
D gene: -
J gene: TRBJ1-1
clone size: -
V gene: TRBV7-2
CDR3 protein: CASSLTRKNTEAFF
CDR3 DNA: TGTGCCAGCAGCTTAACCAGAAAGAACACTGAAGCTTTCTTT

CDR3 length: 15
D gene: TRBD1
J gene: TRBJ1-1
clone size: few
V gene: TRBV29-1
CDR3 protein: CSVEARDRGILRAFF
CDR3 DNA: TGCAGCGTTGAAGCCCGGGACAGGGGGATTTTACGAGCTTTCTTT

CDR3 length: 17
D gene: TRBD1
J gene: TRBJ1-2
clone size: -
V gene: TRBV18
CDR3 protein: CASSPKAGTGNNYGYTF
CDR3 DNA: TGTGCCAGCTCACCAAAGGCCGGGACAGGGAATAACTATGGCTACACCTTC

CDR3 length: 14
D gene: TRBD1
J gene: TRBJ2-7
clone size: -
V gene: TRBV5-4
CDR3 protein: CASSPGQGASEQYF
CDR3 DNA: TGTGCCAGCAGCCCCGGACAGGGGGCGAGTGAGCAGTACTTC

CDR3 length: 17
D gene: -
J gene: TRBJ2-3
clone size: once
V gene: TRBV27
CDR3 protein: CASSSKVGTSSTDTQYF
CDR3 DNA: TGTGCCAGCAGCTCTAAAGTGGGGACATCGAGCACAGATACGCAGTATTTT

CDR3 length: 15
D gene: -
J gene: TRBJ2-3
clone size: few
V gene: TRBV18
CDR3 protein: CASSPGLPSTDTQYF
CDR3 DNA: TGTGCCAGCTCACCAGGACTACCGAGCACAGATACGCAGTATTTT

CDR3 length: 14
D gene: -
J gene: TRBJ2-2
clone size: -
V gene: TRBV6-4
CDR3 protein: CASKETVNTGELFF
CDR3 DNA: TGTGCCAGCAAGGAGACAGTGAACACCGGGGAGCTGTTTTTT

CDR3 length: 13
D gene: TRBD1
J gene: TRBJ1-2
clone size: -
V gene: TRBV29-1
CDR3 protein: CSVTRTGDYGYTF
CDR3 DNA: TGCAGCGTTACCCGGACAGGGGACTATGGCTACACCTTC

CDR3 length: 16
D gene: TRBD2
J gene: TRBJ2-1
clone size: -
V gene: TRBV5-1
CDR3 protein: CASSLGGTSGIDEQFF
CDR3 DNA: TGCGCCAGCAGCTTGGGGGGGACTAGCGGGATAGATGAGCAGTTCTTC

CDR3 length: 13
D gene: TRBD1
J gene: TRBJ1-5
clone size: -
V gene: TRBV30
CDR3 protein: CAWADRGNQPQHF
CDR3 DNA: TGTGCCTGGGCGGACAGGGGCAATCAGCCCCAGCATTTT

CDR3 length: 15
D gene: -
J gene: TRBJ1-5
clone size: few
V gene: TRBV18
CDR3 protein: CASSPREGGNQPQHF
CDR3 DNA: TGTGCCAGCTCACCACGGGAAGGGGGCAATCAGCCCCAGCATTTT

CDR3 length: 14
D gene: TRBD1
J gene: TRBJ2-7
clone size: few
V gene: TRBV5-1
CDR3 protein: CASSGVGQSYEQYF
CDR3 DNA: TGCGCCAGCAGCGGGGTGGGACAGTCCTACGAGCAGTACTTC

CDR3 length: 11
D gene: -
J gene: TRBJ2-1
clone size: many
V gene: TRBV11-2
CDR3 protein: CASRQTNEQFF
CDR3 DNA: TGTGCCAGCAGACAAACGAATGAGCAGTTCTTC

CDR3 length: 15
D gene: -
J gene: TRBJ2-7
clone size: -
V gene: TRBV19
CDR3 protein: CASSKTTGTSYEQYF
CDR3 DNA: TGTGCCAGTAGCAAAACGACGGGGACATCCTACGAGCAGTACTTC

CDR3 length: 13
D gene: -
J gene: TRBJ2-7
clone size: few
V gene: TRBV19
CDR3 protein: CASSRAGDYEQYF
CDR3 DNA: TGTGCCAGTAGTCGAGCAGGGGATTACGAGCAGTACTTC

CDR3 length: 14
D gene: TRBD1
J gene: TRBJ1-5
clone size: -
V gene: TRBV6-5
CDR3 protein: CASGARGKRQPQHF
CDR3 DNA: TGTGCCAGTGGAGCCAGGGGGAAAAGGCAGCCCCAGCATTTT